These 20 T cell receptor beta chains originate from one sample sequenced in a study of shared clonotypes between healthy human individuals. Measured with immunoSEQ multiplex PCR; TCRdb has only the in-frame clones, and not every one. The sample carries about 670,000 clones, 72% recorded once. Material for sequencing was memory CD4+ T cells sorted from blood. The subset here: CD45RA-negative fraction. Receptors were obtained from a woman between 25 and 40 years old in good health.

The rearrangement links TRBV7-3 to TRBJ2-1; tentative D call: TRBD1 (6 bases). The CDR3 has 13 residues. V was clipped by 5 bases and J by 15 bases, with 20 bases between them. Germline loops: CDR1 SGHTA, CDR2 FQGTGA. CDR3 nucleotide sequence: TGTGCCAGCAGCCGCCCAGACGGACAGCGGTTGTTCTTC. Translating it yields CASSRPDGQRLFF.

V usage is TRBV5-6 and J usage is TRBJ2-7, with TRBD2 matching 16 bases. Germline V gives CDR1 SGHDT, CDR2 YYEEEE. Losses at the gene ends were 2 bases for V and 1 base for J; bases not matched to a gene: 6. The CDR3 length is 18 residues. The CDR3: CASSLPGLAGGKSYEQYF. The DNA of the CDR3 is TGTGCCAGCAGCTTACCGGGACTAGCGGGAGGGAAATCCTACGAGCAGTACTTC.

The chain has TRBV6-6 and TRBJ1-1, with 7 nucleotides matching TRBD1. CDR1 is MNHNY, CDR2 SVGAGI, per germline (reference sequence). The CDR3 is 13 amino acids. Unmatched junction bases numbered 12, after V lost 9 bases and J lost 8 bases. CDR3 loop: CASSGQRPYEAFF. CDR3 nucleotides: TGTGCCAGTTCGGGACAGAGACCATACGAAGCTTTCTTT.

This clone turned up a few times. The rearrangement links TRBV18 to TRBJ1-5; TRBD1 matches at 7 bases. Looked up from germline, CDR1 is KGHSH and CDR2 is LQKENI. V lost 3 bases to trimming and J lost 6 bases; unmatched junction nucleotides: 11. The CDR3 sequence is 16 residues long. The CDR3 here is CASSPGAGGVSQPQHF. CDR3 DNA sequence: TGTGCCAGCTCACCGGGGGCAGGGGGAGTTAGTCAGCCCCAGCATTTT. The variable domain in full, completed from reference TRBV18 and TRBJ1-5, reads NAGVMQNPRHLVRRRGQEARLRCSPMKGHSHVYWYRQLPEEGLKFMVYLQKENIIDESGMPKERFSAEFPKEGPSILRIQQVVRGDSAAYFCASSPGAGGVSQPQHFGDGTRLSIL.

The chain employs TRBV7-9 and TRBJ2-3, with D perhaps given as TRBD1 or TRBD2 (7 bases each). The CDR3 sequence is 14 residues long. Per germline, CDR1 SEHNR and CDR2 FQNEAQ (reference sequence). Trimming removed 4 bases at V and 9 bases at J, with 17 bases between. CDR3 sequence (DNA): TGTGCCAGCAGCTGGGAGGGGGCCTCGGGGACGCAGTATTTT. Protein sequence: CASSWEGASGTQYF.

As concerns this clone: Other DNA sequences in the same sample also yield this CDR3. V and J are TRBV6-6 and TRBJ2-3; a weak D match, TRBD1 (5 bases). The CDR3 is made up of 14 amino acids. V lost 4 bases and J lost 2, with 10 bases in between. The germline CDR1 and CDR2 sequences are MNHNY and SVGAGI (reference sequence). The CDR3, as DNA: TGTGCCAGCAGTTTTGACAGATCCACAGATACGCAGTATTTT. It specifies CASSFDRSTDTQYF.

The chain uses TRBV7-8 and TRBJ1-1; weak D call: TRBD1 (5 bases). Germline assignment: CDR1 SGHVS and CDR2 FQNEAQ. This CDR3 region has 13 residues. Trimming left V 0 bases short and J 8 bases short, with 10 bases between. The DNA for the CDR3 is TGTGCCAGCAGCTTAGCGCGGGACGGAGAAGCTTTCTTT. It yields the protein CASSLARDGEAFF.

The chain employs TRBV10-3 and TRBJ2-2, with 14 bases identical to TRBD2. V was clipped by 4 bases and J by 3 bases; unmatched bases: 1. Germline V gene lookup returns CDR1 ENHRY and CDR2 SYGVKD. The length of the CDR3 is 16 residues. The CDR3 here is CAISGTSGRYTGELFF. CDR3 coding DNA: TGTGCCATCAGTGGGACTAGCGGGAGGTACACCGGGGAGCTGTTTTTT.

The V call is TRBV5-1, the J call TRBJ2-1, with D possibly matching TRBD1 (7 bases). This CDR3 contains 14 residues. Germline values: CDR1 SGHRS, CDR2 YFSETQ. V dropped 3 bases and J dropped 6 bases, with 13 bases sitting between them. The CDR3 protein is CASSSRQGGNEQFF. The CDR3, as DNA: TGCGCCAGCAGCTCGAGACAGGGAGGCAATGAGCAGTTCTTC.

The chain is built from TRBV18 and TRBJ2-4; D not certain. Germline V gives CDR1 KGHSH, CDR2 LQKENI. V was clipped by 3 bases and J by 3 bases, with 9 bases between them. The CDR3 runs 14 residues. For the CDR3, the DNA is TGTGCCAGCTCACCGAGGACGGGCAAAAACATTCAGTACTTC. It is translated as CASSPRTGKNIQYF.

The chain joins TRBV28 to TRBJ2-7; 12 nucleotides match TRBD2. V trimming: 5 bases; J trimming: 0 bases; junction bases outside the gene matches: 5. This CDR3 is 16 amino acids long. Looked up from germline, CDR1 is MDHEN and CDR2 is SYDVKM. The CDR3, as DNA: TGTGCCAGCAGTCCTAGCGGGAGGGCCCACTCCTACGAGCAGTACTTC. Encoded protein: CASSPSGRAHSYEQYF. Full variable domain (remainder filled in from reference TRBV28 and TRBJ2-7): DVKVTQSSRYLVKRTGEKVFLECVQDMDHENMFWYRQDPGLGLRLIYFSYDVKMKEKGDIPEGYSVSREKKERFSLILESASTNQTSMYLCASSPSGRAHSYEQYFGPGTRLTVT.

The V gene is TRBV29-1, the J gene TRBJ1-3; D not certain. The ends were cut back, 5 bases at V and 4 bases at J, with 6 bases in the middle. The CDR3 loop spans 11 amino acids. Germline CDR1 is SQVTM and CDR2 is ANQGSEA. In nucleotides, the CDR3 is TGCAGCGTTCCCCAGGGAAACACCATATATTTT. This encodes CSVPQGNTIYF.

The rearrangement uses TRBV7-2 and TRBJ1-1, with 7 bases matching TRBD1. With 5 bases clipped from V and 7 bases from J, the junction kept 4 bases outside the gene matches. Looked up from germline, CDR1 is SGHTA and CDR2 is FQGNSA. The CDR3 covers 12 residues. The DNA of the CDR3 is TGTGCCAGCAGCGCGGACAGGCTTGAAGCTTTCTTT. This encodes CASSADRLEAFF.

The J gene is TRBJ2-7, the V gene TRBV4-1; a weak D match, TRBD2 (7 bases). Germline assignment: CDR1 MGHRA and CDR2 YSYEKL. The ends were cut back, 1 base at V and 2 bases at J, with 18 bases in the middle. This CDR3 has 17 amino acids. The CDR3 region is CASSQVGGGGAPYEQYF. The DNA of the CDR3 is TGCGCCAGCAGCCAAGTAGGGGGGGGAGGAGCCCCCTACGAGCAGTACTTC.

The genes are TRBV19 and TRBJ1-2; D not resolved. CDR3 length: 14 residues. Germline-derived CDR1 and CDR2 are LNHDA and SQIVND (reference sequence). Trimming removed 4 bases at V and 4 bases at J, with 13 bases between. In DNA form, the CDR3 reads TGTGCCAGTAGTAAGGAGGGATTTGGCTATGGCTACACCTTC. This codes for CASSKEGFGYGYTF.

The rearrangement uses TRBV2 and TRBJ2-5, with a tentative D call TRBD1 (6 bases). Trimming cost V 7 bases and J 3 bases, with 6 bases left between them. Germline V gene sequence: CDR1 SNHLY, CDR2 FYNNEI. The CDR3 is 11 residues long. In nucleotides, the CDR3 is TGTGCCAGCAAGGGGGAAGAGACCCAGTACTTC. This translates into CASKGEETQYF. Looking up the rest from reference TRBV2 and TRBJ2-5 gives the full variable domain: EPEVTQTPSHQVTQMGQEVILRCVPISNHLYFYWYRQILGQKVEFLVSFYNNEISEKSEIFDDQFSVERPDGSNFTLKIRSTKLEDSAMYFCASKGEETQYFGPGTRLLVL.

The chain links TRBV7-2 to TRBJ2-1, with 14 bases fitting TRBD2. The V and J ends lost 3 bases and 3 bases, in that order; junction bases with no gene match: 10. Germline loops: CDR1 SGHTA, CDR2 FQGNSA. This CDR3 has 19 residues. The CDR3 spells CASSLGLAGVGAFYNEQFF. As DNA, the CDR3 is TGTGCCAGCAGCTTGGGACTAGCGGGAGTTGGGGCTTTCTACAATGAGCAGTTCTTC.

This sequence joins TRBV7-8 and TRBJ2-3; D tentatively reads TRBD1 or TRBD2 (5 bases each). Germline loops: CDR1 SGHVS, CDR2 FQNEAQ. This CDR3 is built from 16 residues. Trimming removed 5 bases from V and 5 bases from J, with 20 bases in between. The CDR3, as DNA: TGTGCCAGCAGCAACCGGGCCCCCCGAGGGGTAGATACGCAGTATTTT. It yields the protein CASSNRAPRGVDTQYF.

This clone was seen only a few times. Given a much more abundant clone one base away, this may be a read error. The genes are TRBV7-2 and TRBJ1-1, with D perhaps TRBD1 (6 bases). The CDR3 loop spans 13 amino acids. Germline values: CDR1 SGHTA, CDR2 FQGNSA. V lost 4 bases and J lost 1, with 7 bases in between. The CDR3 sequence is CASSWDKNTEAFF. DNA for the CDR3: TGTGCCAGCAGCTGGGACAAGAACACTGAAGCTTTCTTT.

J is TRBJ2-7 and V is TRBV18, with TRBD1 as a possible D gene (6 bases). From germline, CDR1 is KGHSH and CDR2 LQKENI. V was trimmed by 4 bases and J by 2 bases, leaving 15 bases between them. This CDR3 comprises 15 residues. This CDR3 is CASSRGDTTTYEQYF. CDR3 bases: TGTGCCAGCTCACGTGGGGACACTACGACCTACGAGCAGTACTTC.